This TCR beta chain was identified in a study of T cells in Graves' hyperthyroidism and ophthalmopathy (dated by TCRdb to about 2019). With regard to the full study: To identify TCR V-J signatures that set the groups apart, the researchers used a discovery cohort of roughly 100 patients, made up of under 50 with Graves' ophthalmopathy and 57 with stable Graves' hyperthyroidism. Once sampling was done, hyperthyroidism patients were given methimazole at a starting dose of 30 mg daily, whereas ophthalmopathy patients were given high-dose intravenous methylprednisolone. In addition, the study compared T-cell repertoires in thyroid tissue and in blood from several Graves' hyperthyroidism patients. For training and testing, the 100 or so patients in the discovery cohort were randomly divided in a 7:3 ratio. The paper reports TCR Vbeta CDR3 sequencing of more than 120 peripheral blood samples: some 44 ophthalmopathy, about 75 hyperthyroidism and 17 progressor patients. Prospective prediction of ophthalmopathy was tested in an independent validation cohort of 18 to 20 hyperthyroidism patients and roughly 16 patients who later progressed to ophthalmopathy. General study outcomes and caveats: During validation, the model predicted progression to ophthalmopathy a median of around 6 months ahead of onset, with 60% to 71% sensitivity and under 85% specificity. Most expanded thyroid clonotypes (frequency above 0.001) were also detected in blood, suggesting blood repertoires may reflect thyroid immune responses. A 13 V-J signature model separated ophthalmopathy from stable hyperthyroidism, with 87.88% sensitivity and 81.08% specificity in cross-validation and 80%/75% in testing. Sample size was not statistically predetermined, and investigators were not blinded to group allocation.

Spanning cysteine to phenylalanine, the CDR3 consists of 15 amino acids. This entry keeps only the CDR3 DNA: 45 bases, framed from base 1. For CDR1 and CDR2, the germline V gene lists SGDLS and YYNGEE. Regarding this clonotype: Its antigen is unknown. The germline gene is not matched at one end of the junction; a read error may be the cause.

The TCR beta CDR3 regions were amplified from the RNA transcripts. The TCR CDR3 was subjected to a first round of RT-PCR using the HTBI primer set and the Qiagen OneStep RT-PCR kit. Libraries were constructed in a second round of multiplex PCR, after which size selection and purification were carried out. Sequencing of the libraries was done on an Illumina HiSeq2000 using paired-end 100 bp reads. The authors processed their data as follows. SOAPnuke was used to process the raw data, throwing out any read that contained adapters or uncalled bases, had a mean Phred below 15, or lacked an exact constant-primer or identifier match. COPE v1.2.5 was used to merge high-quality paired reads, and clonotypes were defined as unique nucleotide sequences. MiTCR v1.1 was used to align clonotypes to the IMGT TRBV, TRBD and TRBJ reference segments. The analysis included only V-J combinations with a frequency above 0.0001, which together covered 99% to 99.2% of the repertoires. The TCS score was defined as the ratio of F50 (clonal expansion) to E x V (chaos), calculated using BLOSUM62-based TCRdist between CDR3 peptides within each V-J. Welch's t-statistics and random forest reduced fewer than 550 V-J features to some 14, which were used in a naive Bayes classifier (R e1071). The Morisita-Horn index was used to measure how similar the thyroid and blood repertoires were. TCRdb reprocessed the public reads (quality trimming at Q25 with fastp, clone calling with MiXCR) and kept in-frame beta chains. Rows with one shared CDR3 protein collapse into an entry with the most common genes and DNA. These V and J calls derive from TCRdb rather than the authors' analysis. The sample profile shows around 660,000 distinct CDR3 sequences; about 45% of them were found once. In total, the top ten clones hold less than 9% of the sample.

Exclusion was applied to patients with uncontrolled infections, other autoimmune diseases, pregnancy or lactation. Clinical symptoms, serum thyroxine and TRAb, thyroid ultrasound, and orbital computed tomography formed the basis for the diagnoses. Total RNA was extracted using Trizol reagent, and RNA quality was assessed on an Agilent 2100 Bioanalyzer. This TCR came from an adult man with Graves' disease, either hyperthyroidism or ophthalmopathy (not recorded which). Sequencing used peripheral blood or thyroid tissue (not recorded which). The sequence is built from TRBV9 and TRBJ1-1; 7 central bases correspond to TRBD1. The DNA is TGCGCCAGCAGCCAAGATCAGGGGGTTGACACTGAAGCTTTCTTT. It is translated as CASSQDQGVDTEAFF.